This TCR beta chain derives from a study of blood T cells in healthy people across ages. Looking at the study overall: About one barcoded beta molecule was captured per two T cells (by template switching). The study, taken as a whole, reports: Long-lived donors exceeded aged donors in naive CD4+ cells and diversity. Per million T cells, the diversity of TCR beta decreased roughly linearly as age advanced.

This clonotype was seen many times. Its target is not known. The V segment lost 6 bases and the J segment 3 bases; nucleotides outside the gene matches: 4. The CDR3 loop spans 13 amino acids. Germline V gives CDR1 MNHEY, CDR2 SVGAGI. The authors ran a second PCR of about 6 to 11 cycles using a sample-barcoded 5' primer and a J-beta primer mix. Through a template-switch adaptor with 12 random nucleotides, each cDNA molecule received a tag. TCRdb reprocessed the 5' RACE reads with MiXCR, giving one entry per CDR3 protein. The top ten clones hold 7.7% of a sample with about 1,800,000 distinct CDR3 sequences, under 30% of them seen once.

The clonotype was recovered from a woman in her 30s in good health. The specimen was blood. V and J are TRBV6-5 and TRBJ2-5; 7 positions agree with TRBD1. For the CDR3, the DNA is TGTGCCAGCAGAAGGACAGGCAAAGAGACCCAGTACTTC. Amino acid sequence: CASRRTGKETQYF.